The entry below gives a single T cell receptor (beta chain) sequence along with its context. Its antigen remains unidentified. This record belongs to a study of radiotherapy plus CTLA-4 blockade in lung cancer. On the study more broadly: Among enrolled patients, 15% to 20% responded and 31% achieved disease control. Findings and caveats of the study: Reports state that early shifts in blood T cell clones, with interferon-beta, best predicted response. Peripheral blood showed expansion of tumor-derived TCR clones after radiotherapy and ipilimumab.

Trimming left V 4 bases short and J 6 bases short, with 9 bases between. CDR1 SNHLY and CDR2 FYNNEI come from the germline V gene. The CDR3 is made up of 13 amino acids. Clones were sequenced by immunoSEQ multiplex PCR, and TCRdb holds only the in-frame ones, with some missing. Here the sample spans 95,000 to 150,000 clones, around 90% being singletons. The receptor's source is a human donor with non-small cell lung cancer that progressed on radiotherapy plus ipilimumab. The rearrangement joins TRBV2 to TRBJ2-2; TRBD1 is a possible D gene (6 bases). The sequences come from peripheral blood, collected from a patient treated with radiotherapy plus ipilimumab. CDR3 sequence (DNA): TGTGCCAGCAGTGCTCAGGGGCCCGGGGAGCTGTTTTTT. As protein: CASSAQGPGELFF.